The 32 T cell receptor beta chains listed next were all sequenced from one sample in a study of blood T cell repertoires in COVID-19. Data came from immunoSEQ multiplex PCR; TCRdb stores just in-frame clones and leaves some out. The data hold some 100,000 clones, with 90% to 95% observed a single time. The specimen sequenced was peripheral blood. These TCRs come from a human donor with active COVID-19. The donor label of this sample is uncertain.

This chain joins TRBV5-1 and TRBJ1-1; D gene unclear. From germline, CDR1 is SGHRS and CDR2 YFSETQ. The V gene lost 0 bases and the J gene lost 5 bases, with 8 bases spanning the gap. The CDR3 consists of 13 residues. The CDR3 DNA is TGCGCCAGCAGCTTGGCAGCGCCTACTGAAGCTTTCTTT. Its translation: CASSLAAPTEAFF.

The chain links TRBV12-3 or TRBV12-4 to TRBJ1-1, with D tentatively TRBD1 (5 bases). V dropped 7 bases and J dropped 6 bases, with 9 bases sitting between them. CDR3 length: 11 residues. The CDR3 nucleotides are TGTGCCAGCAAATGGGGGGCTGAAGCTTTCTTT. Translation: CASKWGAEAFF.

The chain is built from TRBV11-2 and TRBJ2-7; TRBD2 matches 8 bases. V gave up 1 base and J gave up 2 bases; unmatched junction bases: 7. This CDR3 region has 16 residues. Germline V lookup: CDR1 SGHAT, CDR2 FQNNGV. The CDR3 sequence: CASSLVTSGPTYEQYF. In nucleotides, the CDR3 is TGTGCCAGCAGCTTAGTCACTAGCGGCCCTACCTACGAGCAGTACTTC.

This chain uses TRBV5-5 with TRBJ2-6, with TRBD2 identical over 7 bases. CDR1 is SGHKS, CDR2 YYEKEE, per germline (reference sequence). The CDR3 is 20 amino acids. V shed 5 bases and J 1 base; nucleotides not matched to a gene: 18. CDR3 sequence (DNA): TGTGCCAGCAGAACACCTGAGGGAGGGCCCCGCGGTTCTGGGGCCAACGTCCTGACTTTC. It specifies CASRTPEGGPRGSGANVLTF.

This sequence joins TRBV6-4 and TRBJ1-2; TRBD1 agrees at 9 bases. CDR1 and CDR2 from the germline V gene are MRHNA and SNTAGT. Unmatched junction bases numbered 9, after V lost 6 bases and J lost 4 bases. The CDR3 has 15 amino acids. The DNA of the CDR3 is TGTGCCAGCAGCCGGAGGACAGGGGAGGGCTATGGCTACACCTTC. The encoded protein is CASSRRTGEGYGYTF.

The table lists this clone with a count of one. V is TRBV5-1 and J is TRBJ2-1; weak D call: TRBD2 (5 bases). Germline-derived CDR1 and CDR2 are SGHRS and YFSETQ. The CDR3 is 16 residues long. The ends were cut back, 4 bases at V and 1 base at J, with 15 bases in the middle. The chain's CDR3 is CASSATLDSSYNEQFF. Written as DNA, the CDR3 is TGCGCCAGCAGCGCGACCTTGGACTCGTCCTACAATGAGCAGTTCTTC. Full variable domain (remainder filled in from reference TRBV5-1 and TRBJ2-1): KAGVTQTPRYLIKTRGQQVTLSCSPISGHRSVSWYQQTPGQGLQFLFEYFSETQRNKGNFPGRFSGRQFSNSRSEMNVSTLELGDSALYLCASSATLDSSYNEQFFGPGTRLTVL.

The chain links TRBV4-1 to TRBJ2-3; D not certain. V dropped 0 bases and J dropped 0 bases, with 7 bases sitting between them. This CDR3 has 15 amino acids. The germline V gene has CDR1 MGHRA and CDR2 YSYEKL. The DNA for the CDR3 is TGCGCCAGCAGCCAAGATCCCAGAAGCACAGATACGCAGTATTTT. It specifies CASSQDPRSTDTQYF.

The chain has TRBV4-3 and TRBJ1-6; D remains unclear. Germline loops: CDR1 LGHNA, CDR2 YSLEER. The CDR3 covers 15 residues. V lost 2 bases and J 3 bases, leaving 8 bases between the germline ends. CDR3 sequence reads: CASSQHGDYNSPLHF. CDR3 nucleotide sequence: TGCGCCAGCAGCCAACACGGGGACTATAATTCACCCCTCCACTTT.

The chain uses TRBV5-1 and TRBJ2-3, with TRBD2 identical over 8 bases. Germline CDR1 SGHRS, CDR2 YFSETQ. V lost 8 bases and J lost 3; bases outside the gene matches: 8. The CDR3 sequence is 14 residues long. As DNA, the CDR3 is TGCGCCAGTCGTCGGGCTAGCGGGACAGATACGCAGTATTTT. Its protein is CASRRASGTDTQYF. Full variable domain (outside the CDR3, taken from reference TRBV5-1 and TRBJ2-3): KAGVTQTPRYLIKTRGQQVTLSCSPISGHRSVSWYQQTPGQGLQFLFEYFSETQRNKGNFPGRFSGRQFSNSRSEMNVSTLELGDSALYLCASRRASGTDTQYFGPGTRLTVL.

The chain is built from TRBV14 and TRBJ2-3; maybe TRBD2 (5 bases). This CDR3 spans 15 amino acids. Trimming removed 2 bases at V and 5 bases at J, with 14 bases between. CDR1 and CDR2 from the germline V gene are SGHDN and FVKESK. DNA of the CDR3: TGTGCCAGCAGCCAACCCAAACCGGGGAGAGATACGCAGTATTTT. Residues: CASSQPKPGRDTQYF.

This chain uses TRBV7-2 with TRBJ2-4, with D possibly TRBD1 on 6 matching bases. Trimming stripped 7 bases from V and 8 bases from J, with 15 bases between. Per the germline V gene, CDR1 is SGHTA and CDR2 is FQGNSA. The CDR3 loop spans 13 amino acids. In nucleotides, the CDR3 is TGTGCCAGCACCCGTCTACAGGGAGACATTCAGTACTTC. Amino acids: CASTRLQGDIQYF. Based on the CDR3 plus reference TRBV7-2 and TRBJ2-4, the full variable domain is GAGVSQSPSNKVTEKGKDVELRCDPISGHTALYWYRQSLGQGLEFLIYFQGNSAPDKSGLPSDRFSAERTGGSVSTLTIQRTQQEDSAVYLCASTRLQGDIQYFGAGTRLSVL.

This clone has only one observation. The rearrangement uses TRBV5-1 and TRBJ2-7, with 13 positions matching TRBD2. Germline lookup yields CDR1 SGHRS and CDR2 YFSETQ. The CDR3 extends over 17 amino acids. The V gene end was trimmed by 5 bases and the J gene end by 0 bases; junction bases not matched to a gene: 8. The CDR3 spells CASRPGLAGFSSYEQYF. As DNA, the CDR3 is TGCGCCAGCAGACCGGGACTAGCGGGGTTCAGCTCCTACGAGCAGTACTTC.

The V gene is TRBV11-2, the J gene TRBJ2-7; tentative D call: TRBD1 (6 bases). V was clipped by 6 bases and J by 4 bases, with 16 bases between them. Germline V gives CDR1 SGHAT, CDR2 FQNNGV. This CDR3 region has 14 residues. The CDR3 DNA reads as TGTGCCAGCAGATCAACAGGGAAATTTTACGAGCAGTACTTC. This encodes CASRSTGKFYEQYF.

This chain links TRBV7-3 with TRBJ2-7; 8 nucleotides match TRBD2. The trim removed 3 bases at V and 7 bases at J, leaving 5 bases unmatched. In germline, CDR1 is SGHTA, CDR2 FQGTGA. This CDR3 comprises 13 residues. DNA of the CDR3: TGTGCCAGCAGCTTTCGGGGGGGTGAAGAGCAGTACTTC. Translating it yields CASSFRGGEEQYF.

The rearrangement uses TRBV5-1 and TRBJ2-3; 9 positions match TRBD2. Germline V gives CDR1 SGHRS, CDR2 YFSETQ. This CDR3 has 12 residues. Trimming cost V 0 bases and J 12 bases; bases outside gene matches: 2. Written as DNA, the CDR3 is TGCGCCAGCAGCTTGGAGCGGGGGGAACAGTATTTT. Residues: CASSLERGEQYF.

Only a few counts were recorded for this clone. This chain connects TRBV6-6 to TRBJ2-3, with TRBD1 matching over 8 bases. In germline, CDR1 is MNHNY, CDR2 SVGAGI (reference sequence). J lost 6 bases, V lost 9 bases, and 2 bases had no gene match. The CDR3 covers 11 residues. The CDR3, as DNA: TGTGCCAGTAGACAGGGGGATACGCAGTATTTT. Translating gives CASRQGDTQYF.

V is TRBV9 and J is TRBJ2-7; D possibly corresponds to TRBD1 (5 bases). V lost 0 bases, J lost 0 bases, and 19 bases lay in between. Looked up from germline, CDR1 is SGDLS and CDR2 is YYNGEE. The CDR3 spans 18 residues. The CDR3 DNA sequence: TGTGCCAGCAGCGTAGCTATGAACACAGGCACGGGCTCCTACGAGCAGTACTTC. Translated, it gives CASSVAMNTGTGSYEQYF.

The chain combines TRBV7-9 with TRBJ1-2; D is unresolved. There are 15 residues in the CDR3. The ends were cut back, 3 bases at V and 6 bases at J, with 17 bases in the middle. Per germline, CDR1 SEHNR and CDR2 FQNEAQ (reference sequence). The chain's CDR3 is CASSFYDEVTDGYTF. As DNA, the CDR3 is TGTGCCAGCAGCTTTTATGATGAGGTCACGGATGGCTACACCTTC.

The V gene is TRBV7-2, the J gene TRBJ2-3, with a weak D call TRBD2 (5 bases). In germline, CDR1 is SGHTA, CDR2 FQGNSA. Trimming took off 7 bases at V and 1 base at J, with 15 bases between the two ends. There are 15 residues in the CDR3. CDR3 in amino acids: CASTLRLSGTDTQYF. The CDR3 DNA sequence: TGTGCCAGCACCCTAAGGCTTAGCGGCACAGATACGCAGTATTTT.

The chain recombines TRBV5-1 with TRBJ2-5; TRBD2 matches at 11 bases. Germline V lookup: CDR1 SGHRS, CDR2 YFSETQ. The J segment lost 4 bases and the V segment lost 2 bases, leaving 4 bases of the junction unmatched. CDR3 length: 15 residues. The CDR3 region is CASSFSGGASETQYF. As DNA, the CDR3 is TGCGCCAGCAGCTTTAGCGGGGGGGCTTCAGAGACCCAGTACTTC.

V gene TRBV27 combines with J gene TRBJ2-5, with 7 bases that match TRBD2. V lost 2 bases and J lost 5; bases outside the gene matches: 5. Germline CDR1 is MNHEY and CDR2 is SMNVEV (reference sequence). This CDR3 region has 14 residues. CDR3 DNA: TGTGCCAGCAGTTTAAGACTAGCCTATGAGACCCAGTACTTC. This encodes CASSLRLAYETQYF.

The chain has TRBV5-1 and TRBJ2-2, with D possibly TRBD2 on 5 matching bases. Trimming pared 4 bases from V and 7 bases from J, leaving 17 bases between. The CDR3 length is 15 residues. Per the germline V gene, CDR1 is SGHRS and CDR2 is YFSETQ. CDR3 in amino acids: CASSPDRPGNGELFF. The DNA of the CDR3 is TGCGCCAGCAGCCCGGACCGACCCGGGAACGGGGAGCTGTTTTTT.

The CDR3 DNA reads as TGTGCCAGCAGCTTGAGCGGGGCTAACTATGGCTACACCTTC. Residues: CASSLSGANYGYTF. The genes are TRBV5-6 and TRBJ1-2; no clear D. The CDR3 is 14 amino acids. CDR1 is SGHDT and CDR2 is YYEEEE in the germline V gene. With 1 base removed from V and 0 bases from J, the gap between germline ends came to 7 bases.

This chain connects TRBV9 to TRBJ2-3, with 12 bases that match TRBD2. Trimming removed 0 bases from V and 1 base from J; junction bases left unmatched: 6. The CDR3 contains 18 residues. Germline CDR1 reads SGDLS; CDR2 reads YYNGEE. The CDR3 bases are TGTGCCAGCAGCGTAGTAACTAGCGGGGGGTACGGCACAGATACGCAGTATTTT. This gives the protein CASSVVTSGGYGTDTQYF.

The V gene is TRBV18, the J gene TRBJ1-1; 9 bases are shared with TRBD1. The CDR3 is made up of 14 amino acids. After removal of 3 bases from V and 1 base from J, the junction contained 0 bases not matched to a gene. From germline, CDR1 is KGHSH and CDR2 LQKENI. CDR3 residues: CASSPTGGNTEAFF. DNA of the CDR3: TGTGCCAGCTCACCGACAGGGGGGAACACTGAAGCTTTCTTT.

This rearrangement joins TRBV28 to TRBJ2-6; TRBD2 might be the D (5 bases). This CDR3 region has 16 residues. The V and J ends lost 8 bases and 4 bases respectively, with 18 bases between them. The germline V gene encodes CDR1 MDHEN and CDR2 SYDVKM. The CDR3 sequence is CASHPPGSGGANVLTF. The CDR3 DNA is TGTGCCAGCCATCCGCCGGGTTCGGGAGGGGCCAACGTCCTGACTTTC.

This clone appeared a single time. The rearrangement uses TRBV28 and TRBJ1-5, with D possibly matching TRBD1 (6 bases). Germline V gene sequence: CDR1 MDHEN, CDR2 SYDVKM. The CDR3 is 14 residues long. Trimming stripped 8 bases from V and 3 bases from J, with 14 bases between. CDR3 sequence (DNA): TGTGCCAGCTGGGCGGGGGGCTCCAATCAGCCCCAGCATTTT. Its protein product is CASWAGGSNQPQHF.

This clone appeared once. The rearrangement uses TRBV5-7 and TRBJ2-7, with 11 bases that match TRBD2. TRBV5-7 counts as an open reading frame of uncertain function. The J segment lost 1 base and the V segment lost 1 base, leaving 7 bases of the junction unmatched. The CDR3 is 17 amino acids. CDR3 region: CASSLYGTSGLSYEQYF. Written as DNA, the CDR3 is TGTGCCAGCAGCTTGTACGGGACTAGCGGCCTTTCCTACGAGCAGTACTTC.

In this sample, this clone turned up once. The chain combines TRBV7-8 with TRBJ2-7, with 12 bases identical to TRBD2. The CDR3 is made up of 13 amino acids. CDR1 is SGHVS, CDR2 FQNEAQ, per germline. J was trimmed by 6 bases and V by 5 bases; bases with no gene match: 2. CDR3 protein: CASSRLAGVEQYF. In DNA form, the CDR3 reads TGTGCCAGCAGCCGACTAGCGGGGGTCGAGCAGTACTTC.

The chain has TRBV7-3 and TRBJ2-5; the match to TRBD2 covers 8 bases. CDR1 is SGHTA and CDR2 is FQGTGA in the germline V gene. Trimming took 5 bases from V and 4 from J; bases not matched to a gene: 9. This CDR3 comprises 15 residues. The chain's CDR3 is CASSPTSGGLETQYF. Written as DNA, the CDR3 is TGTGCCAGCAGCCCGACGAGCGGGGGTTTAGAGACCCAGTACTTC. The variable domain in full, completed from reference TRBV7-3 and TRBJ2-5, reads GAGVSQTPSNKVTEKGKYVELRCDPISGHTALYWYRQSLGQGPEFLIYFQGTGAADDSGLPNDRFFAVRPEGSVSTLKIQRTERGDSAVYLCASSPTSGGLETQYFGPGTRLLVL.

V and J are TRBV5-1 and TRBJ1-2; TRBD1 agrees at 11 bases. The V gene's germline CDR1 is SGHRS and CDR2 YFSETQ. The length of the CDR3 is 14 residues. V gave up 6 bases and J gave up 5 bases; unmatched junction bases: 6. CDR3: CASNPGQGGYGYTF. CDR3 DNA: TGCGCCAGCAACCCGGGACAGGGGGGTTATGGCTACACCTTC.

V gene TRBV28 combines with J gene TRBJ1-5, with a tentative D call TRBD1 (6 bases). Trimming stripped 1 base from V and 6 bases from J, with 10 bases between. This CDR3 has 14 amino acids. Germline loops: CDR1 MDHEN, CDR2 SYDVKM. The CDR3 spells CASSLLGGSQPQHF. The CDR3, as DNA: TGTGCCAGCAGTTTATTAGGGGGAAGTCAGCCCCAGCATTTT.